The rows below give T cell receptor beta chains drawn from one sample of a study of blood T cells in healthy people across ages. TCRdb itself ran the 5' RACE reads through MiXCR, one entry per CDR3 protein. The sample has fewer than 700,000 distinct CDR3 sequences; 47% are singletons. The specimen was blood. The source is an elderly man in good health. The CDR3 runs from the conserved cysteine through the conserved F or W. Each record gives: D gene, V gene, J gene, CDR3 length, clone size, CDR3 DNA, CDR3 protein. A D gene is named only where the DNA matches it firmly. Clone size appears in some rows only: once, few, many, or a class for an expanded clone.

TRBD2	TRBV5-1	TRBJ2-5	16	few	TGCGCCAGCAGCTTGGTTTCCGGGAGGGGCCAAGAGACCCAGTACTTC	CASSLVSGRGQETQYF
.	TRBV2	TRBJ1-2	14	.	TGTGCCAGCAGTGAGGTTCAGGGTCAGGGTGGCTACACCTTC	CASSEVQGQGGYTF
.	TRBV20-1	TRBJ2-1	11	.	TGCAGTGCCATAGGACCAGCCGAGCAGTTCTTC	CSAIGPAEQFF
.	TRBV5-1	TRBJ2-3	15	.	TGCGCCAGCAGCTCCCGGGACTCTGGCACAGATACGCAGTATTTT	CASSSRDSGTDTQYF
.	TRBV6-2/TRBV6-3	TRBJ2-1	13	few	TGTGCCAGCAGTTACGCCTCTTTAAATGAGCAGTTCTTC	CASSYASLNEQFF
.	TRBV6-5	TRBJ2-6	15	.	TGTGCCAGCAGTTATGGAGACTCTGAGGTCAACGTCCTGACTTTC	CASSYGDSEVNVLTF
.	TRBV6-2/TRBV6-3	TRBJ2-1	16	once	TGTGCCAGCAGTTACACCACGCGCCGAATTGATAATGAGCAGTTCTTC	CASSYTTRRIDNEQFF
TRBD1	TRBV20-1	TRBJ2-5	17	few	TGCAGTGCTAGAGGTGCCGGGACAGGACTTTTTGGGGAGACCCAGTACTTC	CSARGAGTGLFGETQYF
.	TRBV4-1	TRBJ2-4	16	.	TGCGCCAGCAGCCAAGAGGGCAACATAGCCAAAAACATTCAGTACTTC	CASSQEGNIAKNIQYF
TRBD1	TRBV20-1	TRBJ1-6	13	.	TGCAGTGCCCCACAGGGGGAAGGTTCACCCCTCCACTTT	CSAPQGEGSPLHF
.	TRBV7-3	TRBJ2-2	15	.	TGTGCCAGCAGCTCAACACTGCAGGGATCCGGGGAGCTGTTTTTT	CASSSTLQGSGELFF
TRBD1	TRBV6-5	TRBJ2-7	13	many	TGTGCCAGCAGGGGGGACAGGTCGGGGGAGCAGTACTTC	CASRGDRSGEQYF
.	TRBV6-6	TRBJ2-5	17	.	TGTGCCAGCAGTTACGGGGTGGGGGGGCCTGATAGGGAGACCCAGTACTTC	CASSYGVGGPDRETQYF
.	TRBV6-2/TRBV6-3	TRBJ1-1	15	many	TGTGCCAGCAGTTACTCGGGCAGAGGGAACACTGAAGCTTTCTTT	CASSYSGRGNTEAFF
TRBD1	TRBV5-1	TRBJ1-1	13	few	TGCGCCAGCAGCGCACAGGGGGGCACTGAAGCTTTCTTT	CASSAQGGTEAFF
TRBD2	TRBV7-2	TRBJ2-7	14	few	TGTGCCAGCAGCCTAGCGGGACTCCGGAACGAGCAGTACTTC	CASSLAGLRNEQYF
TRBD2	TRBV7-2	TRBJ2-1	15	few	TGTGCCAGCAGCTTAGTAGCTAGCGGGAGGGGTGAGCAGTTCTTC	CASSLVASGRGEQFF
TRBD2	TRBV27	TRBJ2-4	18	few	TGTGCCAGCAGTCCCATGGCGGGACTAGCGACATCGGCGCGACTTCAGTACTTC	CASSPMAGLATSARLQYF
.	TRBV18	TRBJ2-3	15	.	TGTGCCAGCTCATCCTCGGCCCAGGCCACAGATACGCAGTATTTT	CASSSSAQATDTQYF
TRBD2	TRBV20-1	TRBJ2-1	17	.	TGCAGTGCTAGAGATGGGACTAGCGGGAGGGCGGCCCATGAGCAGTTCTTC	CSARDGTSGRAAHEQFF
TRBD1	TRBV6-1	TRBJ1-6	16	.	TGTGCCAGCAGTGACAGGGGGAAGGTGTGGAATTCACCCCTCCACTTT	CASSDRGKVWNSPLHF
TRBD1	TRBV30	TRBJ1-2	16	.	TGTGCCTGGAGTAAGGGACAGGGGAGTAGTGGCTATGGCTACACCTTC	CAWSKGQGSSGYGYTF
TRBD2	TRBV6-4	TRBJ2-1	14	.	TGTGCCAGCAGTGACCTAGCGGAAAACAATGAGCAGTTCTTC	CASSDLAENNEQFF
.	TRBV6-1	TRBJ1-2	14	few	TGTGCCAGCAGTGAAGGGGCAGGGAGCTATGGCTACACCTTC	CASSEGAGSYGYTF
.	TRBV20-1	TRBJ2-2	12	once	TGCAGTGCTACCAAGGGGGCCGGGGAGCTGTTTTTT	CSATKGAGELFF
.	TRBV12-3/TRBV12-4	TRBJ2-1	14	.	TGTGCCAGCAGTCTTCGGGAAGTCAACAATGAGCAGTTCTTC	CASSLREVNNEQFF
.	TRBV10-3	TRBJ1-2	14	few	TGTGCCATCAGTGACCAGGGTTATGGCTATGGCTACACCTTC	CAISDQGYGYGYTF
.	TRBV6-6	TRBJ2-3	15	.	TGTGCCAGCAGTTACAGTCGGGGCTTCACAGATACGCAGTATTTT	CASSYSRGFTDTQYF
.	TRBV25-1	TRBJ1-2	14	.	TGTGCCAGCCTTGGCCGGGCAGCTAACTATGGCTACACCTTC	CASLGRAANYGYTF
.	TRBV20-1	TRBJ1-2	16	.	TGCAGTGCTCGCCCAACAGGACCACTTATTTCCTATGGCTACACCTTC	CSARPTGPLISYGYTF
TRBD2	TRBV12-3/TRBV12-4	TRBJ2-1	16	few	TGTGCCAGCGTTAGGGTAGCGGGAGCGTACTACAATGAGCAGTTCTTC	CASVRVAGAYYNEQFF
.	TRBV6-5	TRBJ1-6	14	few	TGTGCCAGCAGGGAGACGGGTGGGGACGCACCCCTCCACTTT	CASRETGGDAPLHF
TRBD2	TRBV12-3/TRBV12-4	TRBJ2-7	15	many	TGTGCCAGCAGCTTGGGACTAGCGGGAATCTACGAGCAGTACTTC	CASSLGLAGIYEQYF
.	TRBV12-3/TRBV12-4	TRBJ2-1	15	.	TGTGCCAGCAGTTCCAATTTACAGGGCATCGATGAGCAGTTCTTC	CASSSNLQGIDEQFF
.	TRBV12-3/TRBV12-4	TRBJ1-5	14	.	TGTGCCGGCAGTTTAGTGGCGGAGAATCAGCCCCAGCATTTT	CAGSLVAENQPQHF
.	TRBV18	TRBJ2-6	16	.	TGTGCCAGCTCACCAACAGGAGGGCAAGGGGCCAACGTCCTGACTTTC	CASSPTGGQGANVLTF
.	TRBV20-1	TRBJ2-7	16	.	TGCAGTGCGCTCGGTTCACAGGGTCGCCCTTCCTACGAGCAGTACTTC	CSALGSQGRPSYEQYF
.	TRBV7-2	TRBJ2-6	13	.	TGTGCCAGCACCAATACGGGGGCCAACGTCCTGACTTTC	CASTNTGANVLTF
.	TRBV6-5	TRBJ1-6	15	many	TGTGCCAGCAGTTACTTCGACGGGGGTAATTCACCCCTCCACTTT	CASSYFDGGNSPLHF
TRBD1	TRBV29-1	TRBJ1-5	12	few	TGCAGCGTTTCTACAGGGGGTCAGCCCCAGCATTTT	CSVSTGGQPQHF
.	TRBV12-3/TRBV12-4	TRBJ1-1	15	.	TGTGCCAGCAGCCAAGAACAATCTCGGAACACTGAAGCTTTCTTT	CASSQEQSRNTEAFF
TRBD2	TRBV6-1	TRBJ2-1	19	.	TGTGCCAGCAGTCCCGAGGTGATAGCGGGAGGGCCTAGCTACAATGAGCAGTTCTTC	CASSPEVIAGGPSYNEQFF
.	TRBV5-6	TRBJ2-7	14	.	TGTGCCAGCAGCGTCGGGACACAAATATACGAGCAGTACTTC	CASSVGTQIYEQYF